What follows is one T cell receptor (beta chain) and its context. Molecular barcoding with unique molecular identifiers was used for the TCRbeta library. TCRdb passed the PCR reads through MiXCR, listing each CDR3 protein once. The sample contains almost 400,000 distinct CDR3 sequences, roughly 21% of which appear only once. The ends were cut back, 8 bases at V and 0 bases at J, with 8 bases in the middle. The CDR3 consists of 13 residues. From germline, CDR1 is SGHAT and CDR2 FQNNGV. The data originate from a study of T-cell reconstitution after alpha-beta-depleted transplantation in children. This rearrangement joins TRBV11-2 to TRBJ2-1; D is possibly TRBD2 (5 bases). The origin of this receptor is a human donor who donated a stem cell graft to a child with acute myeloid leukemia. The sequences come from PBMCs from the stem cell graft donor, collected from the stem cell graft. This chain's CDR3 is CASGLYSYNEQFF. The CDR3, as DNA: TGTGCCAGCGGACTGTACTCCTACAATGAGCAGTTCTTC.